These T cell receptor beta chains were read from a single sample in a study of blood T cell repertoires in COVID-19. The repertoire was sequenced with immunoSEQ multiplex PCR; TCRdb's copy has only in-frame clones and lacks some. The data hold about 82,000 clones, with 85% observed a single time. Sequencing used peripheral blood. These receptors all stem from a man older than 75 with active or convalescent COVID-19. Each CDR3 is given with its conserved first and last residue. Fields, in order: J gene, D gene, clone size, V gene, CDR3 DNA, CDR3 protein. A D gene is named only where the DNA matches it firmly. Where a row states a size, it is once, few, many or the class of an expanded clone; other rows omit it.

TRBJ2-2 TRBD1 NA TRBV5-1 TGCGCCAGCCGTTCGACAGGGGGCGCACCCGGGGAGCTGTTTTTT CASRSTGGAPGELFF
TRBJ2-1 TRBD1 NA TRBV4-1 TGCGCCAGCAGCCAGGCAGCCGGGACAGGGGTTGACAATGAGCAGTTCTTC CASSQAAGTGVDNEQFF
TRBJ2-3 NA NA TRBV7-3 TGTGCCAGCAGCTTAATGGCTTCGACAGATACGCAGTATTTT CASSLMASTDTQYF
TRBJ2-3 NA NA TRBV7-2 TGTGCCAGCAGCTTGCAGGGAAGCACAGATACGCAGTATTTT CASSLQGSTDTQYF
TRBJ1-1 NA once TRBV5-8 TGTGCCAGCAGCCCCAGACAGACCAATATGAACACTGAAGCTTTCTTT CASSPRQTNMNTEAFF
TRBJ2-1 TRBD1 medium-sized TRBV5-6 TGTGCCAGCAGCTTACAACTCGGACAGGGAGGCAATGAGCAGTTCTTC CASSLQLGQGGNEQFF
TRBJ1-5 NA NA TRBV4-2 TGTGCCAGCAGCCCGCAGGGAGGGAACAATCAGCCCCAGCATTTT CASSPQGGNNQPQHF
TRBJ1-5 NA NA TRBV9 TGTGCCAGCAGCGCTAGAGAGGGCAATCAGCCCCAGCATTTT CASSAREGNQPQHF
TRBJ1-2 TRBD1 NA TRBV28 TGTGCCAGTTACAGGGGGCCTAACTATGGCTACACCTTC CASYRGPNYGYTF
TRBJ2-1 NA NA TRBV27 TGTGCCAGCAGCCGCCCGACTAGTCCCAATGAGCAGTTCTTC CASSRPTSPNEQFF
TRBJ2-1 NA once TRBV4-1 TGCGCCAGCAGCCAAGTCGATGGGGGGTATGGTATTCCCCAGTTCTTC CASSQVDGGYGIPQFF
TRBJ1-2 NA NA TRBV28 TGTGCCAGCACCGCAGGGTATGGCTACACCTTC CASTAGYGYTF
TRBJ1-1 TRBD1 once TRBV5-4 TGTGCCAGCAGGGTCGACAGGGGGAACACTGAAGCTTTCTTT CASRVDRGNTEAFF
TRBJ1-1 NA NA TRBV6-5 TGTGCCAGCAGTAAACAGGCGCCGAACACTGAAGCTTTCTTT CASSKQAPNTEAFF
TRBJ2-4 TRBD1 NA TRBV3-1/TRBV3-2 TGTGCCAGCAGCACCCGGGTACAGGGGTACGGGGACATTCAGTACTTC CASSTRVQGYGDIQYF
TRBJ2-5 TRBD2 NA TRBV5-4 TGTGCCAGCAGCTTAGCGGGAGGTCCCCAAGAGACCCAGTACTTC CASSLAGGPQETQYF
TRBJ2-3 TRBD1 NA TRBV5-1 TGCGCCAGCAGCTTCGGACAGGGAACAGATACGCAGTATTTT CASSFGQGTDTQYF
TRBJ1-1 NA NA TRBV7-2 TGTGCCAGCAGCTTCGTGAGTAACACTGAAGCTTTCTTT CASSFVSNTEAFF
TRBJ1-2 TRBD1 NA TRBV10-3 TGTGCCATCAGCGAACAACAGGGGGCAGGGTATGGCTACACCTTC CAISEQQGAGYGYTF
TRBJ2-1 NA NA TRBV6-5 TGTGCCAGCACGTCAGGGGCTAGCGGAAACAATGAGCAGTTCTTC CASTSGASGNNEQFF
TRBJ2-1 NA once TRBV19 TGTGCCAGTAGTATAGGTGGTAGTCACTATGAGCAGTTCTTC CASSIGGSHYEQFF
TRBJ1-4 NA NA TRBV28 TGTGCCAGCAGTTTAGGGGCGGGAGAAAAACTGTTTTTT CASSLGAGEKLFF
TRBJ2-5 NA NA TRBV5-6 TGTGCCAGCAGCTTGGACAGGGCTGGCCAGAGACCCCAGTACTTC CASSLDRAGQRPQYF
TRBJ2-3 NA NA TRBV30 TGTGCCTGGAGTGTACTCGGCACAGATACGCAGTATTTT CAWSVLGTDTQYF
TRBJ1-3 NA NA TRBV7-2 TGTGCCAGCAGCTTCTCGAGAGGGTCGGGTGGAAACACCATATATTTT CASSFSRGSGGNTIYF
TRBJ2-2 NA NA TRBV5-1 TGCGCCAGCAGCTTGCTAACGAACACCGGGGAGCTGTTTTTT CASSLLTNTGELFF
TRBJ2-1 TRBD1 few TRBV29-1 TGCAGCGTGGGGGTGACAGGGTCCAATGAGCAGTTCTTC CSVGVTGSNEQFF
TRBJ1-1 NA NA TRBV6-5 TGTGCCAGCGTCCGGGAGGGGAACACTGAAGCTTTCTTT CASVREGNTEAFF
TRBJ2-1 TRBD1 once TRBV19 TGTGCCAGTAGCCCCTTCGGGGGACAGGTCCTGAATGAGCAGTTCTTC CASSPFGGQVLNEQFF
TRBJ1-3 NA NA TRBV9 TGTGCCAGCAGCGTACAAGGAAACACCATATATTTT CASSVQGNTIYF
TRBJ1-5 NA few TRBV20-1 TGCAGTGCTAGGGGGGAGGCCTCGAGGCATTTT CSARGEASRHF
TRBJ1-4 NA NA TRBV18 TGTGCCAGCTCACTAGGGGCGACTAATGAAAAACTGTTTTTT CASSLGATNEKLFF
TRBJ2-2 TRBD1 NA TRBV30 TGTGCCTGGAACGCGTATATACCAGGGGGCGGCACCGGGGAGCTGTTTTTT CAWNAYIPGGGTGELFF
TRBJ2-2 TRBD2 NA TRBV6-4 TGTGCCAGCAGTTTTATAGCGGGGGACACCGGGGAGCTGTTTTTT CASSFIAGDTGELFF
TRBJ1-1 NA NA TRBV20-1 TGCAGCCCGTTTGGACAGCTTGGAGCTTTCTTT CSPFGQLGAFF
TRBJ1-6 NA NA TRBV9 TGTGCCAGCAGCGTACAGACAAATAATTCACCCCTCCACTTT CASSVQTNNSPLHF
TRBJ2-2 TRBD1 NA TRBV9 TGTGCCAGCGGGACAGCGAACACCGGGGAGCTGTTTTTT CASGTANTGELFF
TRBJ1-1 NA NA TRBV3-1/TRBV3-2 TGTGCCAGCAGCCTGTTTACAGGGAACACTGAAGCTTTCTTT CASSLFTGNTEAFF
TRBJ2-2 TRBD2 NA TRBV7-2 TGTGCCAGCAGCTCCCCCGGGACTAGCGGGAGGGGGCACGAGCTGTTTTTT CASSSPGTSGRGHELFF
TRBJ1-1 TRBD1 NA TRBV18 TGTGCCAGCTCACCAACCCAGGGACAGGGAAACACTGAAGCTTTCTTT CASSPTQGQGNTEAFF
TRBJ2-2 NA NA TRBV5-1 TGCGCCAGCAGCTTGCTGCAGGGCTCCGGGGAGCTGTTTTTT CASSLLQGSGELFF
TRBJ2-2 NA NA TRBV9 TGTGCCAGCAGCGACCGGACTATGAACACCGGGGAGCTGTTTTTT CASSDRTMNTGELFF
TRBJ1-1 TRBD1 NA TRBV28 TGTGCCAGCAGGGGGAAGGGGGCGGAGAACACTGAAGCTTTCTTT CASRGKGAENTEAFF
TRBJ1-1 NA few TRBV7-8 TGTGCCAGCAGCTTAGGTATAGGGGCTGAAGCTTTCTTT CASSLGIGAEAFF
TRBJ1-1 NA NA TRBV7-2 TGTGCCAGCAGCCCGGGAGGACGGCCTCGGGCTTTCTTT CASSPGGRPRAFF
TRBJ1-1 TRBD1 NA TRBV12-3/TRBV12-4 TGTGCCAGCAGTTGGACAGGGCAGACTGAAGCTTTCTTT CASSWTGQTEAFF
TRBJ2-3 TRBD1 NA TRBV5-8 TGTGCCAGCAGCTCGCGGAACAGGGGGATAAGCACAGATACGCAGTATTTT CASSSRNRGISTDTQYF
TRBJ2-2 NA NA TRBV2 TGTGCCAGCAGTGAGGGGCCGAACACCGGGGAGCTGTTTTTT CASSEGPNTGELFF
TRBJ2-1 NA NA TRBV29-1 TGCAGCGCCGCACTTATCCACAATGAGCAGTTCTTC CSAALIHNEQFF
TRBJ2-4 TRBD1 NA TRBV3-1/TRBV3-2 TGTGCCAGCAGCCGAAGACTACAGACAGGGGGCTTTCGGAACATTCAGTACTTC CASSRRLQTGGFRNIQYF